This T cell receptor (beta chain) stems from a study of T cells in women clearing cervical HPV infection. Of note for this clone: The read finishes 3 residues shy of the CDR3 end, and the germline J gene is used to complete it.

Trimming removed 5 bases from V and 2 bases from J; junction bases left unmatched: 6. Germline assignment: CDR1 LNHDA and CDR2 SQIVND (reference sequence). This CDR3 spans 15 amino acids. TCRdb keeps only in-frame clones here, not all; method: immunoSEQ multiplex PCR. The sample data list about 41,000 clones. Source material: blood buffy coat. The chain carries TRBV19 and TRBJ2-7; 10 bases agree with TRBD2. The sequence was collected from a woman between 18 and 70 years old with a cervical HPV16 infection that either progressed to CIN3+ or cleared (not recorded which). The CDR3 is CASSYGTSGAYEQYF. The covered CDR3 bases are TGTGCCAGTAGTTATGGTACTAGCGGGGCCTACGAG.